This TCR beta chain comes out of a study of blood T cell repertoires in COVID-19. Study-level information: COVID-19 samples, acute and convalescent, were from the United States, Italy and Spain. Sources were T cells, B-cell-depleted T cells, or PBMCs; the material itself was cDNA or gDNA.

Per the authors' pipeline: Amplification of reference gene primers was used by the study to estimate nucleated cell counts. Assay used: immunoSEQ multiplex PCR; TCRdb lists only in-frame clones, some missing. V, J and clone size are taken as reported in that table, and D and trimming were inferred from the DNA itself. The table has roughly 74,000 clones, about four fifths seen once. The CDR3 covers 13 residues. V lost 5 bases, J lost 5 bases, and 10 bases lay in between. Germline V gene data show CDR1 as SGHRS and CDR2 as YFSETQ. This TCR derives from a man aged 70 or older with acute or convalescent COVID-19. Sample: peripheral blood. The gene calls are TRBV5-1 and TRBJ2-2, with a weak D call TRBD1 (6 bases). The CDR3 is CASSSQGTGELFF. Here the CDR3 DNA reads TGCGCCAGCAGTTCTCAGGGGACCGGGGAGCTGTTTTTT.